The 28 T cell receptor beta chains reported below all come from one sample, sequenced in a study of shared T cell receptors in the human thymus. The method was immunoSEQ multiplex PCR; TCRdb's version includes in-frame clones alone and lacks a portion of them. The sample has over 650,000 clones; about 87% are singletons. These data were also filed under a second study, of human thymus T cells.

Material: thymocytes. Receptor source: a boy younger than two with a congenital heart defect.

This clone was seen only once. The chain joins TRBV9 to TRBJ2-1; TRBD2 matches 8 bases. The germline gives CDR1 SGDLS, CDR2 YYNGEE. The trim removed 2 bases at V and 7 bases at J, leaving 11 bases unmatched. The CDR3 length is 16 residues. CDR3 sequence: CASSVFGGGGPNEQFF. CDR3 bases: TGTGCCAGCAGCGTTTTCGGGGGGGGAGGACCAAATGAGCAGTTCTTC.

The chain is built from TRBV29-1 and TRBJ2-3, with D possibly matching TRBD2 (6 bases). Germline V gives CDR1 SQVTM, CDR2 ANQGSEA. The germline V and J ends were trimmed by 0 bases and 4 bases, with 14 bases remaining between them. The CDR3 has 15 amino acids. CDR3 amino acids: CSVEEGGGWSDTQYF. For the CDR3, the DNA is TGCAGCGTTGAAGAGGGAGGAGGTTGGTCAGATACGCAGTATTTT.

The chain carries TRBV5-6 and TRBJ1-1; 7 positions agree with TRBD1. V lost 0 bases to trimming and J lost 11 bases; unmatched junction nucleotides: 25. Germline values: CDR1 SGHDT, CDR2 YYEEEE. This CDR3 has 19 residues. CDR3 amino acids: CASSLDIFARQGLVRWAFF. As DNA, the CDR3 is TGTGCCAGCAGCTTGGACATCTTCGCGAGACAGGGCTTAGTCCGGTGGGCTTTCTTT. The whole variable domain, filled in from reference TRBV5-6 and TRBJ1-1, reads DAGVTQSPTHLIKTRGQQVTLRCSPKSGHDTVSWYQQALGQGPQFIFQYYEEEERQRGNFPDRFSGHQFPNYSSELNVNALLLGDSALYLCASSLDIFARQGLVRWAFFGQGTRLTVV.

The V and J genes are TRBV5-8 and TRBJ2-3; no clear D. CDR1 is SGHTS and CDR2 is YDEGEE in the germline V gene. Deletions cut 4 bases from V and 2 bases from J, with 5 bases between. The CDR3 is 12 amino acids. The CDR3 loop reads CASSRSTDTQYF. In DNA form, the CDR3 reads TGTGCCAGCAGCCGGTCCACAGATACGCAGTATTTT.

The DNA for the CDR3 is TGCGCCAGCAGCCAAGAAACGAGGGTGGACAGCTTAGCCAAAAACATTCAGTACTTC. This sequence encodes CASSQETRVDSLAKNIQYF. The chain joins TRBV4-1 to TRBJ2-4; D may be TRBD1 (6 bases). This CDR3 contains 19 residues. The germline gives CDR1 MGHRA, CDR2 YSYEKL. V lost 0 bases and J 0 bases, leaving 18 bases between the germline ends.

The chain combines TRBV19 with TRBJ1-4, with a possible D match to TRBD1 (6 bases). The CDR3 has 16 amino acids. V was shortened by 6 bases and J by 8 bases, with 22 bases between the two germline ends. In germline, CDR1 is LNHDA, CDR2 SQIVND (reference sequence). This chain's CDR3 is CASSVLRGGGFEKLFF. CDR3 DNA: TGTGCCAGTAGCGTCCTCCGCGGTGGGGGCTTCGAAAAACTGTTTTTT.

The chain carries TRBV14 and TRBJ2-7; D may be TRBD2 (6 bases). This CDR3 contains 14 residues. Trimming pared 3 bases from V and 3 bases from J, leaving 12 bases between. Germline CDR1 SGHDN, CDR2 FVKESK. CDR3 amino acids: CASSHFGSSYEQYF. The CDR3 nucleotides are TGTGCCAGCAGCCATTTCGGGAGTAGCTACGAGCAGTACTTC.

This clone was recorded once. The rearrangement joins TRBV7-8 to TRBJ2-5; 8 nucleotides line up with TRBD2. The germline gives CDR1 SGHVS, CDR2 FQNEAQ. V lost 0 bases to trimming and J lost 2 bases; unmatched junction nucleotides: 5. The CDR3 is 16 residues long. CDR3 DNA sequence: TGTGCCAGCAGCTTAGCCTGGCGGGGGGTTCAAGAGACCCAGTACTTC. Translated, it gives CASSLAWRGVQETQYF.

Remarks on this clone: Within the sample, other DNA sequences also encode this same CDR3. The chain carries TRBV28 and TRBJ2-2; 11 nucleotides line up with TRBD2. The CDR3 extends over 14 amino acids. The germline gives CDR1 MDHEN, CDR2 SYDVKM. The V and J ends lost 9 bases and 1 base, in that order; junction bases with no gene match: 1. CDR3 residues: CASSGRGNTGELFF. CDR3 DNA: TGTGCCAGTAGCGGGAGGGGGAACACCGGGGAGCTGTTTTTT.

The chain recombines TRBV10-3 with TRBJ2-3; TRBD2 might be the D (6 bases). Germline assignment: CDR1 ENHRY and CDR2 SYGVKD. V shed 4 bases and J shed 2 bases, with 16 bases lying between them. CDR3 length: 16 residues. The CDR3 DNA sequence: TGTGCCATCAGTGTGGCTTCGGGACTTACCACAGATACGCAGTATTTT. The encoded protein is CAISVASGLTTDTQYF.

The rearrangement links TRBV4-1 to TRBJ2-7; 7 bases match TRBD2. This CDR3 has 15 amino acids. The germline V gene encodes CDR1 MGHRA and CDR2 YSYEKL. The ends lost 1 base at V and 1 base at J; junction bases unmatched: 4. The CDR3 DNA reads TGCGCCAGCAGCCAAGTCAATAGCGGGTCCTACGAGCAGTACTTC. Encoded protein: CASSQVNSGSYEQYF.

The V gene is TRBV19, the J gene TRBJ2-3, with 11 bases identical to TRBD2. The V segment lost 9 bases and the J segment 2 bases; nucleotides outside the gene matches: 7. In germline, CDR1 is LNHDA, CDR2 SQIVND (reference sequence). The CDR3 sequence is 15 residues long. The CDR3 DNA is TGTGCCAGCAGACGGGGACTAGCGGCCACAGATACGCAGTATTTT. This gives the protein CASRRGLAATDTQYF.

The rearrangement links TRBV28 to TRBJ1-6; D ambiguous. V was pared by 6 bases and J by 4 bases, with 13 bases between. Germline loops: CDR1 MDHEN, CDR2 SYDVKM. The CDR3 is 15 residues long. In nucleotides, the CDR3 is TGTGCCAGCAGCCCAACCAGGTCATATAATTCACCCCTCCACTTT. It specifies CASSPTRSYNSPLHF.

The chain links TRBV14 to TRBJ2-1; maybe TRBD1 (5 bases). The CDR3 sequence is 17 residues long. Germline loops: CDR1 SGHDN, CDR2 FVKESK. V gave up 3 bases and J gave up 1 base, with 16 bases separating them. CDR3 DNA sequence: TGTGCCAGCAGCCAGTTGGGGCCACCCGGTTCCTACAATGAGCAGTTCTTC. Amino acid sequence: CASSQLGPPGSYNEQFF. The complete variable domain, with remaining parts taken from reference TRBV14 and TRBJ2-1, reads EAGVTQFPSHSVIEKGQTVTLRCDPISGHDNLYWYRRVMGKEIKFLLHFVKESKQDESGMPNNRFLAERTGGTYSTLKVQPAELEDSGVYFCASSQLGPPGSYNEQFFGPGTRLTVL.

The chain combines TRBV2 with TRBJ2-7; weak D call: TRBD1 (6 bases). Trimming shortened V by 5 bases and J by 1 base, and 15 bases separated the two germline ends. The CDR3 is made up of 15 amino acids. Per germline, CDR1 SNHLY and CDR2 FYNNEI. CDR3 DNA: TGTGCCAGCAGTCCGGACAGCTCAAGTTCCTACGAGCAGTACTTC. It specifies CASSPDSSSSYEQYF.

The V gene is TRBV10-3, the J gene TRBJ2-2; 13 bases line up with TRBD2. CDR1 and CDR2 (germline): ENHRY, SYGVKD. V was pared by 6 bases and J by 2 bases, with 9 bases of the junction left unmatched. This CDR3 comprises 18 residues. The CDR3 DNA reads as TGTGCCATCAGAGGGACTAGCGGGAACTACCGAAACACCGGGGAGCTGTTTTTT. It yields the protein CAIRGTSGNYRNTGELFF.

The CDR3 here is CASSLAHLGGATGELFF. CDR3 DNA: TGTGCCAGCAGCTTAGCGCACCTAGGGGGGGCAACCGGGGAGCTGTTTTTT. The chain couples TRBV7-9 to TRBJ2-2; a weak D match, TRBD2 (7 bases). With 0 bases removed from V and 5 bases from J, the gap between germline ends came to 16 bases. The CDR3 length is 17 residues. Per germline, CDR1 SEHNR and CDR2 FQNEAQ (reference sequence).

The gene calls are TRBV7-2 and TRBJ2-2; the D is unclear. With 2 bases removed from V and 1 base from J, the gap between germline ends came to 11 bases. CDR3 length: 16 residues. CDR1 is SGHTA and CDR2 is FQGNSA in the germline V gene. The CDR3 sequence: CASSLQSELNTGELFF. CDR3 sequence (DNA): TGTGCCAGCAGCTTACAGTCAGAATTGAACACCGGGGAGCTGTTTTTT.

V usage is TRBV27 and J usage is TRBJ2-3, with TRBD1 identical over 7 bases. CDR3 length equals 17 residues. Losses at the gene ends were 2 bases for V and 3 bases for J; bases not matched to a gene: 11. Germline V gene lookup returns CDR1 MNHEY and CDR2 SMNVEV (reference sequence). The CDR3 coding sequence is TGTGCCAGCAGTTTAGCTTATGTGGAGGACAGGACAGATACGCAGTATTTT. It encodes CASSLAYVEDRTDTQYF.

The rearrangement links TRBV28 to TRBJ2-3; TRBD1 matches at 8 bases. V lost 7 bases to trimming and J lost 5 bases; unmatched junction nucleotides: 29. Looked up from germline, CDR1 is MDHEN and CDR2 is SYDVKM. The CDR3 is 21 amino acids. DNA of the CDR3: TGTGCCAGCACCCCTAGAGAGGATTTAGTCGCACAGGGGGAGTATGGAGATACGCAGTATTTT. Translating it yields CASTPREDLVAQGEYGDTQYF.

This clone was counted a few times. This chain joins TRBV6-5 and TRBJ1-3; 7 nucleotides line up with TRBD1. The germline gives CDR1 MNHEY, CDR2 SVGAGI. This CDR3 spans 14 amino acids. Germline trimming cut 6 bases from V and 4 bases from J; bases unmatched to any gene: 6. CDR3: CASSPQGQGNTIYF. As DNA, the CDR3 is TGTGCCAGCAGCCCACAGGGGCAAGGAAACACCATATATTTT.

This rearrangement joins TRBV5-1 to TRBJ2-2; 8 bases are shared with TRBD2. This CDR3 is built from 13 residues. J gave up 2 bases and V 8 bases, and 2 bases lay outside the gene matches. CDR1 is SGHRS and CDR2 is YFSETQ in the germline V gene. The CDR3, as DNA: TGCGCCAGTGGACTAGCAAACACCGGGGAGCTGTTTTTT. Translation: CASGLANTGELFF. Supplemented by reference TRBV5-1 and TRBJ2-2, the full variable domain reads KAGVTQTPRYLIKTRGQQVTLSCSPISGHRSVSWYQQTPGQGLQFLFEYFSETQRNKGNFPGRFSGRQFSNSRSEMNVSTLELGDSALYLCASGLANTGELFFGEGSRLTVL.

This chain links TRBV4-3 with TRBJ1-2; possible D gene TRBD1, 6 bases. The V gene's germline CDR1 is LGHNA and CDR2 YSLEER. CDR3 length: 17 amino acids. Between the trimmed V and J ends, which lost 0 bases and 4 bases, there was a span of 18 bases. The CDR3 DNA reads TGCGCCAGCAGCCAAGAAGAAAAGACAGGAAAAACCTATGGCTACACCTTC. It codes for CASSQEEKTGKTYGYTF.

CDR3 bases: TGTGCCAGCAGTTTAACTAGGTCTAGCACAGATACGCAGTATTTT. Its translation: CASSLTRSSTDTQYF. V is TRBV28 and J is TRBJ2-3, with D perhaps TRBD2 (5 bases). The CDR3 extends over 15 amino acids. With 2 bases removed from V and 0 bases from J, the gap between germline ends came to 9 bases. Per the germline V gene, CDR1 is MDHEN and CDR2 is SYDVKM.

This clone was seen a single time. The chain joins TRBV9 to TRBJ1-1, with 9 bases aligning to TRBD1. Looked up from germline, CDR1 is SGDLS and CDR2 is YYNGEE. The length of the CDR3 is 16 residues. V lost 3 bases, J lost 2 bases, and 8 bases stayed unmatched. The CDR3 protein is CASSDRDREGNTEAFF. The CDR3 DNA sequence: TGTGCCAGCAGCGACCGGGACAGGGAAGGAAACACTGAAGCTTTCTTT. Full variable domain (outside the CDR3, taken from reference TRBV9 and TRBJ1-1): DSGVTQTPKHLITATGQRVTLRCSPRSGDLSVYWYQQSLDQGLQFLIQYYNGEERAKGNILERFSAQQFPDLHSELNLSSLELGDSALYFCASSDRDREGNTEAFFGQGTRLTVV.

The CDR3 sequence: CASSLFALAGARNYEQYF. The CDR3 nucleotides read TGCGCCAGCAGCTTGTTTGCACTAGCGGGCGCGCGAAACTACGAGCAGTACTTC. The J gene is TRBJ2-7, the V gene TRBV5-1; 9 bases are a match to TRBD2. Per the germline V gene, CDR1 is SGHRS and CDR2 is YFSETQ. The CDR3 runs 18 residues. The junction had 14 bases not matched to a gene; V was cut back by 1 base and J by 3 bases.

The genes are TRBV25-1 and TRBJ2-7; 8 nucleotides line up with TRBD2. CDR3 length: 16 amino acids. Germline assignment: CDR1 MGHDK and CDR2 SYGVNS. With 7 bases clipped from V and 4 bases from J, the junction kept 15 bases outside the gene matches. This CDR3 is CASIAVSGKGTYEQYF. The CDR3, as DNA: TGTGCCAGCATAGCAGTTAGCGGGAAAGGGACTTACGAGCAGTACTTC.

This sequence joins TRBV9 and TRBJ2-5; 14 nucleotides line up with TRBD2. Germline V lookup: CDR1 SGDLS, CDR2 YYNGEE. V lost 4 bases to trimming and J lost 7 bases; unmatched junction nucleotides: 9. CDR3 size: 16 residues. The CDR3: CASSRRLAGGEGTQYF. CDR3 DNA sequence: TGTGCCAGCAGCCGTAGACTAGCGGGAGGGGAAGGGACCCAGTACTTC.